This TCR beta chain comes out of a study of T cell repertoires in cytomegalovirus infection. Across the study: TCR beta signatures that were public indicated CMV infection and matching HLA type.

This clonotype was recorded at least ten times. Its antigen is not identified. TCRdb used MiXCR to reprocess the reads, holding one entry per CDR3 protein. This sample yields approximately 590,000 distinct CDR3 sequences, of which just under 40% are seen a single time; 48% belongs to the top ten. The TCR was taken from a human donor in good health (CMV status not recorded). Some clones in this sample may be carry-over from other donors' samples. Sequenced here: cultured PBMCs, sampled from culture after CMV antigen stimulation.

In nucleotides, the CDR3 is TGTGCCAGCAGCGTGGGGGGTTATGGCTACACCTTC. Encoded protein: CASSVGGYGYTF. The chain is built from TRBV7-2 and TRBJ1-2; D might be TRBD1 (5 bases). The CDR3 is made up of 12 amino acids. With 5 bases removed from V and 5 bases from J, the gap between germline ends came to 9 bases. CDR1 is SGHTA, CDR2 FQGNSA, per germline.